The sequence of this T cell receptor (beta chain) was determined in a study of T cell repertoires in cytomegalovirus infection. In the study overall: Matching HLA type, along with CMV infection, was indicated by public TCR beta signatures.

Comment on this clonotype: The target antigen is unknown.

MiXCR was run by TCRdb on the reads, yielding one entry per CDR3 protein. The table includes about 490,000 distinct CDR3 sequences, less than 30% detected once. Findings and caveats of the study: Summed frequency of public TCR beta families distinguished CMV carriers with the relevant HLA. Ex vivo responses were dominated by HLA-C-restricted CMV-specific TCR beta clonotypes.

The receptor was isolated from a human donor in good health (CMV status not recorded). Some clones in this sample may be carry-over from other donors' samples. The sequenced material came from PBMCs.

CDR3 loop: CSGQQGGTMNEQFF. CDR3 DNA: TGCAGTGGACAACAGGGAGGAACGATGAATGAGCAGTTCTTC. V gene TRBV20-1 combines with J gene TRBJ2-1; possibly TRBD1 or TRBD2 for D (6 bases each). Trimming took off 7 bases at V and 7 bases at J, with 20 bases between the two ends. CDR3 size: 14 residues. CDR1 and CDR2 from the germline V gene are DFQATT and SNEGSKA (reference sequence).